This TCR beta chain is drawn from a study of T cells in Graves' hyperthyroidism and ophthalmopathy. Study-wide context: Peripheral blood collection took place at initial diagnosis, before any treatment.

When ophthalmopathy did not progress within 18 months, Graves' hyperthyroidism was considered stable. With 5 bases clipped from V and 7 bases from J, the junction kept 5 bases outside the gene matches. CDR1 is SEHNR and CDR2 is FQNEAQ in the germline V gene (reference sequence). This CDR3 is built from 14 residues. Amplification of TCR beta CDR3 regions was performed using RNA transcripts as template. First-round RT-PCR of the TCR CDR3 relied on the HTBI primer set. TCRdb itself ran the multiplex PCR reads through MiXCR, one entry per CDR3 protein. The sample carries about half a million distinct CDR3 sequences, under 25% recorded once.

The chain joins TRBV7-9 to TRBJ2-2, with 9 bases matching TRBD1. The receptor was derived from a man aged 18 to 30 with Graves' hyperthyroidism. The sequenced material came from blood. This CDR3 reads CASSPGQGNGELFF. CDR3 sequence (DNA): TGTGCCAGCAGCCCCGGACAGGGGAACGGGGAGCTGTTTTTT.